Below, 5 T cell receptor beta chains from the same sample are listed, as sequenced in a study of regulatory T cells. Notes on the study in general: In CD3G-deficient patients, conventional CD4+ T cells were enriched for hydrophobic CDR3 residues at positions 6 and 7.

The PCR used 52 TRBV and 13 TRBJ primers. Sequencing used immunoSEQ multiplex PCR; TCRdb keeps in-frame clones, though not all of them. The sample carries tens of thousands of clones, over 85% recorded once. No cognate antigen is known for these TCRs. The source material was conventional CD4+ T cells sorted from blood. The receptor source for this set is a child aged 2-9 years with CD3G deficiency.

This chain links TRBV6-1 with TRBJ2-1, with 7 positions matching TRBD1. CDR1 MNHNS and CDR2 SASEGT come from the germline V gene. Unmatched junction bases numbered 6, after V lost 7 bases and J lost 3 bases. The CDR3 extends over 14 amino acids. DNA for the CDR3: TGTGCCAGCAACCGACAGGGTGGCTACAATGAGCAGTTCTTC. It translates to CASNRQGGYNEQFF.

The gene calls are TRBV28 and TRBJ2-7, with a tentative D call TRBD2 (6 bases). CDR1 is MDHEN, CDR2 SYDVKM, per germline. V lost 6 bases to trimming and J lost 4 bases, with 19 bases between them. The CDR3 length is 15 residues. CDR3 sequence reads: CASSSGSRGGYEQYF. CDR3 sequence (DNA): TGTGCCAGCAGCAGTGGGTCGAGGGGAGGATACGAGCAGTACTTC.

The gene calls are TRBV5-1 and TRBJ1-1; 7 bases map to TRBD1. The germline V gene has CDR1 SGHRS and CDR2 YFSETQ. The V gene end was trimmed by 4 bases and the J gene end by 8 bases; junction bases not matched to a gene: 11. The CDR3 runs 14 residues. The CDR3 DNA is TGCGCCAGCAGCCCGACAGGGTCGATTCCCGAAGCTTTCTTT. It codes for CASSPTGSIPEAFF.

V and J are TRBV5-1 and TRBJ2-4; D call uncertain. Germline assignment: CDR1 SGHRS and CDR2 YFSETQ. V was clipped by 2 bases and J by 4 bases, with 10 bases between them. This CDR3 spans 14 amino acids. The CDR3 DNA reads TGCGCCAGCAGCTTTACGGGTGCTAAAAACATTCAGTACTTC. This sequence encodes CASSFTGAKNIQYF. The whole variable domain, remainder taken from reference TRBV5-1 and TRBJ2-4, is KAGVTQTPRYLIKTRGQQVTLSCSPISGHRSVSWYQQTPGQGLQFLFEYFSETQRNKGNFPGRFSGRQFSNSRSEMNVSTLELGDSALYLCASSFTGAKNIQYFGAGTRLSVL.

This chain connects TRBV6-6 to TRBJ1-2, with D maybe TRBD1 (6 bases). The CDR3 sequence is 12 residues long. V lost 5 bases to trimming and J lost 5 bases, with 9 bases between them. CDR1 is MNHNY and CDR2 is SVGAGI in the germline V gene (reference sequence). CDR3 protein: CASSPTGYGYTF. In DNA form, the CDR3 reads TGTGCCAGCAGTCCCACAGGGTATGGCTACACCTTC.